The 31 T cell receptor beta chains reported below all come from one sample, sequenced in a study of post-analysis software for immune sequencing data. Study outcomes and limitations: Five or six TRBV segments were significantly more frequent in patients than in controls. TRBV5-6, TRBV5-1 and TRBV20-1 were among these segments.

Carried by the TCR beta cDNA libraries were unique molecular identifiers. TCRdb analysed the PCR reads with MiXCR anew, one entry per CDR3 protein. The sample consists of around 400,000 distinct CDR3 sequences, approximately 33% of them appearing once. What these receptors recognize is not known. Sequenced sample: blood. The receptors derive from a girl aged 10-17 years with multiple sclerosis.

This sequence joins TRBV12-3 or TRBV12-4 and TRBJ2-6; a possible D gene is TRBD2 (6 bases). The CDR3 runs to 20 residues. V was pared by 5 bases and J by 0 bases, with 23 bases between. The CDR3 nucleotides read TGTGCCAGCAGTCTGCTAGCGCCCTATTATTCCAGCTCTGGGGCCAACGTCCTGACTTTC. This encodes CASSLLAPYYSSSGANVLTF.

This clonotype has only a few counts. The rearrangement links TRBV7-2 to TRBJ1-1, with D unresolved. CDR3 length: 14 residues. Looked up from germline, CDR1 is SGHTA and CDR2 is FQGNSA. V lost 1 base to trimming and J lost 1 base, with 7 bases between them. The CDR3 loop is CASSLVGGNTEAFF. CDR3 nucleotide sequence: TGTGCCAGCAGCTTAGTCGGAGGGAACACTGAAGCTTTCTTT.

This chain connects TRBV4-3 to TRBJ1-2, with D unresolved. Germline CDR1 is LGHNA and CDR2 is YSLEER. The CDR3 covers 15 residues. V shed 0 bases and J shed 6 bases, with 14 bases lying between them. CDR3 nucleotide sequence: TGCGCCAGCAGCCAAGAGAGCTTTAACTATGATGGCTACACCTTC. Translated, it gives CASSQESFNYDGYTF.

The J gene is TRBJ2-2, the V gene TRBV29-1; no definite D call. Trimming removed 1 base from V and 6 bases from J, with 9 bases in between. From germline, CDR1 is SQVTM and CDR2 ANQGSEA. The CDR3 loop spans 13 amino acids. CDR3 DNA sequence: TGCAGCGTTGAAGTTCCCGAGCCCGGGGAGCTGTTTTTT. It specifies CSVEVPEPGELFF.

This clonotype was observed a few times. This rearrangement joins TRBV4-2 to TRBJ2-1; 7 bases fit TRBD1. CDR3 length: 16 amino acids. Germline V gene lookup returns CDR1 LGHNA and CDR2 YNFKEQ. Unmatched junction bases numbered 13, after V lost 4 bases and J lost 7 bases. The CDR3 DNA sequence: TGTGCCAGCAGCCCGGACCCCGGGACAGCCCTAAATGAGCAGTTCTTC. Its translation is CASSPDPGTALNEQFF.

The chain couples TRBV12-3 or TRBV12-4 to TRBJ1-2, with D perhaps TRBD1 (5 bases). The length of the CDR3 is 13 residues. The V end was cut by 2 bases, the J end by 4 bases, with 8 bases between. DNA for the CDR3: TGTGCCAGCAGTTTAAAGGGGAGCTATGGCTACACCTTC. Protein product: CASSLKGSYGYTF.

The V call is TRBV20-1, the J call TRBJ2-3; 7 bases are shared with TRBD2. With V trimmed by 5 bases and J by 0 bases, 8 bases remained unmatched. The length of the CDR3 is 15 residues. Looked up from germline, CDR1 is DFQATT and CDR2 is SNEGSKA (reference sequence). The CDR3 nucleotides are TGCAGTGCTCAGGTGGGCGGGGGAAGCACAGATACGCAGTATTTT. It codes for CSAQVGGGSTDTQYF.

This clonotype was counted between two and nine times. This chain connects TRBV5-1 to TRBJ2-1; 7 bases are shared with TRBD1. This CDR3 is built from 15 residues. Germline lookup yields CDR1 SGHRS and CDR2 YFSETQ. Trimming removed 0 bases from V and 6 bases from J; junction bases left unmatched: 6. The CDR3 sequence: CASSLEQGVGNEQFF. Here the CDR3 DNA reads TGCGCCAGCAGCTTGGAGCAGGGGGTGGGCAATGAGCAGTTCTTC.

This chain connects TRBV7-8 to TRBJ2-1; D possibly corresponds to TRBD1 (5 bases). The ends were cut back, 4 bases at V and 6 bases at J, with 19 bases in the middle. This CDR3 has 16 residues. Germline loops: CDR1 SGHVS, CDR2 FQNEAQ. The CDR3 sequence is CASSWPGPRQGNEQFF. The CDR3 nucleotides read TGTGCCAGCAGCTGGCCCGGGCCTAGGCAGGGCAATGAGCAGTTCTTC.

The rearrangement uses TRBV5-1 and TRBJ1-5; 9 bases are a match to TRBD1. J gave up 7 bases and V 0 bases, and 5 bases lay outside the gene matches. The CDR3 sequence is 15 residues long. Germline-derived CDR1 and CDR2 are SGHRS and YFSETQ. The CDR3: CASSLETGGEQPQHF. CDR3 sequence (DNA): TGCGCCAGCAGCTTGGAAACAGGGGGCGAACAGCCCCAGCATTTT.

The chain uses TRBV5-1 and TRBJ2-7, with D possibly being TRBD1 (6 bases). CDR3 length equals 15 residues. Germline V gives CDR1 SGHRS, CDR2 YFSETQ. Trimming left V 4 bases short and J 0 bases short, with 14 bases between. The CDR3 region has the DNA TGCGCCAGCAGCCCGGGGACAACAAGCTCCTACGAGCAGTACTTC. This gives the protein CASSPGTTSSYEQYF.

This clonotype was seen a few times. V is TRBV12-3 or TRBV12-4 and J is TRBJ1-1; D is perhaps TRBD1 (6 bases). The V and J ends lost 5 bases and 0 bases respectively, with 13 bases between them. The CDR3 extends over 15 amino acids. The CDR3 coding sequence is TGTGCCAGCAGTCCCTCAGGGGCAATGAACACTGAAGCTTTCTTT. Translated, it gives CASSPSGAMNTEAFF.

As concerns this clonotype: This may be a read error, as it is one base from a much larger clone. The DNA of the CDR3 is TGCAGCGTTGGCTGGTCCAACTATGGCTACACCTTC. Protein: CSVGWSNYGYTF. The chain couples TRBV29-1 to TRBJ1-2; D ambiguous. The CDR3 spans 12 residues. V was shortened by 4 bases and J by 2 bases, with 8 bases between the two germline ends. The germline V gene encodes CDR1 SQVTM and CDR2 ANQGSEA. The variable domain in full, with the rest retrieved from reference TRBV29-1 and TRBJ1-2, is SAVISQKPSRDICQRGTSLTIQCQVDSQVTMMFWYRQQPGQSLTLIATANQGSEATYESGFVIDKFPISRPNLTFSTLTVSNMSPEDSSIYLCSVGWSNYGYTFGSGTRLTVV.

The chain links TRBV6-6 to TRBJ1-1; 8 bases are a match to TRBD1. J lost 2 bases, V lost 6 bases, and 8 bases had no gene match. There are 15 residues in the CDR3. In germline, CDR1 is MNHNY, CDR2 SVGAGI (reference sequence). The CDR3 protein is CASRDQGAGNTEAFF. For the CDR3, the DNA is TGTGCCAGCAGGGACCAGGGGGCCGGTAACACTGAAGCTTTCTTT.

The chain joins TRBV27 to TRBJ1-2; tentatively, D is TRBD1 (5 bases). The CDR3 spans 13 residues. Per germline, CDR1 MNHEY and CDR2 SMNVEV (reference sequence). The V gene lost 7 bases and the J gene lost 7 bases, with 16 bases spanning the gap. This CDR3 is CASTPSPGSGYTF. The CDR3 nucleotides read TGTGCCAGCACCCCCTCCCCAGGGAGTGGCTACACCTTC.

This clonotype was picked up a small number of times. This chain connects TRBV29-1 to TRBJ1-1; D is unresolved. V was pared by 3 bases and J by 0 bases, with 11 bases between. The germline V gene has CDR1 SQVTM and CDR2 ANQGSEA. This CDR3 is built from 14 residues. The CDR3, as DNA: TGCAGCGTTGAGAAGGAACTCATGAACACTGAAGCTTTCTTT. Encoded protein: CSVEKELMNTEAFF.

The CDR3 DNA reads as TGTGCCAGCAGCGGCTACCGGGACAGGGGCCTTAGTGGGAACTATGGCTACACCTTC. Translating gives CASSGYRDRGLSGNYGYTF. This chain connects TRBV25-1 to TRBJ1-2; 10 nucleotides match TRBD1. Germline lookup yields CDR1 MGHDK and CDR2 SYGVNS. V trimming: 6 bases; J trimming: 2 bases; junction bases outside the gene matches: 18. The CDR3 spans 19 residues.

The chain is built from TRBV10-3 and TRBJ1-2; the D gene is possibly TRBD1 (5 bases). Looked up from germline, CDR1 is ENHRY and CDR2 is SYGVKD. There are 15 residues in the CDR3. Trimming cost V 6 bases and J 2 bases, with 16 bases left between them. CDR3 sequence: CAISPGLESNYGYTF. DNA for the CDR3: TGTGCCATCAGCCCGGGACTCGAATCAAACTATGGCTACACCTTC.

The CDR3 DNA is TGTGCCAGCAGCTTAGATCTCAGGGGCCGGGAAAAACTGTTTTTT. It encodes CASSLDLRGREKLFF. This chain uses TRBV11-2 with TRBJ1-4, with a tentative D call TRBD1 (6 bases). V was pared by 0 bases and J by 8 bases, with 13 bases between. The CDR3 is made up of 15 amino acids. CDR1 SGHAT and CDR2 FQNNGV come from the germline V gene.

The sample holds a few counts of this clonotype. This sequence joins TRBV7-2 and TRBJ2-1; the match to TRBD2 covers 8 bases. Germline CDR1 reads SGHTA; CDR2 reads FQGNSA. This CDR3 contains 13 residues. The V segment lost 7 bases and the J segment 4 bases; nucleotides outside the gene matches: 3. CDR3 nucleotides: TGTGCCAGCACCGGGACTAGATACAATGAGCAGTTCTTC. Translating it yields CASTGTRYNEQFF.

The chain uses TRBV18 and TRBJ2-5; 8 nucleotides align to TRBD1. Germline-derived CDR1 and CDR2 are KGHSH and LQKENI. V lost 3 bases, J lost 5 bases, and 5 bases stayed unmatched. The CDR3 consists of 14 residues. CDR3 amino acids: CASSPDRARETQYF. DNA for the CDR3: TGTGCCAGCTCACCGGACAGGGCGCGGGAGACCCAGTACTTC.

This chain links TRBV20-1 with TRBJ1-2; 8 positions match TRBD1. V lost 5 bases, J lost 4 bases, and 12 bases stayed unmatched. The germline CDR1 and CDR2 sequences are DFQATT and SNEGSKA (reference sequence). CDR3 length: 15 residues. CDR3: CSARQGPPLIYGYTF. Written as DNA, the CDR3 is TGCAGTGCTCGACAGGGGCCGCCTTTAATCTATGGCTACACCTTC.

This clonotype was counted many times. The chain carries TRBV6-4 and TRBJ2-7, with TRBD1 as a possible D gene (6 bases). Deletions cut 3 bases from V and 6 bases from J, with 9 bases between. CDR1 is MRHNA, CDR2 SNTAGT, per germline. This CDR3 has 12 amino acids. The CDR3 sequence: CASSEAGVEQYF. CDR3 sequence (DNA): TGTGCCAGCAGTGAAGCAGGGGTCGAGCAGTACTTC.

This chain joins TRBV28 and TRBJ2-1, with 7 bases aligning to TRBD1. Germline lookup yields CDR1 MDHEN and CDR2 SYDVKM. The CDR3 sequence is 14 residues long. V dropped 5 bases and J dropped 6; count of bases not matched to a gene: 7. DNA for the CDR3: TGTGCCAGCAGTACCTATACAGGGGCCAATGAGCAGTTCTTC. Protein product: CASSTYTGANEQFF.

The chain's CDR3 is CASSRGRVEDTQYF. CDR3 DNA sequence: TGTGCCAGCAGCCGCGGCAGGGTCGAGGATACGCAGTATTTT. This sequence joins TRBV12-3 or TRBV12-4 and TRBJ2-3, with a possible D match to TRBD1 (5 bases). The CDR3 totals 14 residues. V lost 6 bases and J lost 6, with 16 bases in between.

This rearrangement joins TRBV7-8 to TRBJ1-5; unclear D gene. Germline CDR1 is SGHVS and CDR2 is FQNEAQ. The CDR3 runs 15 residues. The V end was cut by 5 bases, the J end by 0 bases, with 11 bases between. CDR3 region: CASSPRRDSNQPQHF. The CDR3 DNA is TGTGCCAGCAGCCCCAGGCGGGATAGCAATCAGCCCCAGCATTTT.

The rearrangement links TRBV29-1 to TRBJ1-1; D gene unclear. V was pared by 7 bases and J by 4 bases, with 16 bases between. Germline V gene lookup returns CDR1 SQVTM and CDR2 ANQGSEA. This CDR3 spans 13 amino acids. The CDR3 DNA is TGCAGCGCCCCGGTCCAAGGCGGCACTGAAGCTTTCTTT. Translating it yields CSAPVQGGTEAFF.

The chain is built from TRBV29-1 and TRBJ2-1; 8 bases match TRBD1. Germline-derived CDR1 and CDR2 are SQVTM and ANQGSEA. The CDR3 totals 12 residues. V lost 7 bases, J lost 13 bases, and 12 bases stayed unmatched. The CDR3 DNA reads TGCAGCGCGCAGGGGGCAGGAGAGACCCAGTTCTTC. This encodes CSAQGAGETQFF.

As for this clonotype: Mismatch with germline at one junction end may stem from a read error. The gene calls are TRBV12-3 or TRBV12-4 and TRBJ2-2, with D tentatively TRBD2 (5 bases). The CDR3 is 15 residues long. The CDR3 spells CASSLGVTNTGERFF. The CDR3 DNA reads as TGTGCCAGCAGTTTAGGCGTAACGAACACCGGGGAGCGGTTTTTT.

This CDR3 reads CASSDLTASSYNEQFF. CDR3 sequence (DNA): TGTGCCAGCAGTGATTTAACGGCAAGCTCCTACAATGAGCAGTTCTTC. The genes are TRBV2 and TRBJ2-1; no definite D call. The V end was cut by 3 bases, the J end by 0 bases, with 12 bases between. CDR1 is SNHLY and CDR2 is FYNNEI in the germline V gene. The CDR3 runs to 16 residues.

This clonotype turned up a few times. V and J are TRBV20-1 and TRBJ2-6; 8 bases are shared with TRBD2. CDR1 and CDR2 (germline): DFQATT, SNEGSKA (reference sequence). J gave up 11 bases and V 1 base, and 10 bases lay outside the gene matches. The CDR3 covers 15 residues. In DNA, the CDR3 is TGCAGTGCTAGAGGGGGACGGGGGGGACGAGACGTCCTGACTTTC. Translation: CSARGGRGGRDVLTF.